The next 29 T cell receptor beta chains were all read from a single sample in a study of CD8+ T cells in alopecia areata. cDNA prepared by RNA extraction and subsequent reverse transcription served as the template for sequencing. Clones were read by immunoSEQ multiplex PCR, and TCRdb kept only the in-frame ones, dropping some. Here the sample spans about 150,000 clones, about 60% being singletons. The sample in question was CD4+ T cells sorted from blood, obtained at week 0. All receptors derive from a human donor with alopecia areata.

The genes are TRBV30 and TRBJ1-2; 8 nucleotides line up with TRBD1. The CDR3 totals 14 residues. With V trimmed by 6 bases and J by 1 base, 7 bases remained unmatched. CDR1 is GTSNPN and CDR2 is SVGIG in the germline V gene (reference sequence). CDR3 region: CACKGGQGNYGYTF. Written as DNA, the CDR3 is TGTGCCTGTAAAGGCGGACAGGGTAACTATGGCTACACCTTC.

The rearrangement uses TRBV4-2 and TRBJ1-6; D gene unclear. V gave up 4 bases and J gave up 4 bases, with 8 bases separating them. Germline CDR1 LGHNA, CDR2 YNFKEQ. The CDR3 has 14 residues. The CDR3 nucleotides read TGTGCCAGCAGCCCCGGCGGGTATAATTCACCCCTCCACTTT. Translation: CASSPGGYNSPLHF.

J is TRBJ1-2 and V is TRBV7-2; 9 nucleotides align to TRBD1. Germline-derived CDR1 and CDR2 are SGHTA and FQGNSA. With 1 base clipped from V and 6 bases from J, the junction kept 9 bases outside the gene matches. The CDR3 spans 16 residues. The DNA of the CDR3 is TGTGCCAGCAGCTTAGATACAGGGACAGGGCTAAATGGCTACACCTTC. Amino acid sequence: CASSLDTGTGLNGYTF.

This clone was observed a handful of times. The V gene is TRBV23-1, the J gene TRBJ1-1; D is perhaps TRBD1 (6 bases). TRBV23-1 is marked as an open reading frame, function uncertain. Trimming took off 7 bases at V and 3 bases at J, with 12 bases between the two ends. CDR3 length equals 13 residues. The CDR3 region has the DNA TGCGCCAGCACCCCGACAGGAGACACTGAAGCTTTCTTT. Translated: CASTPTGDTEAFF.

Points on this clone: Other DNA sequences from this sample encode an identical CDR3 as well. The DNA for the CDR3 is TGTGCCAGCAGCTTAGGGCGGGAGACCCAGTACTTC. Its translation: CASSLGRETQYF. The V and J genes are TRBV7-2 and TRBJ2-5, with D unresolved. CDR3 size: 12 residues. Trimming pared 1 base from V and 5 bases from J, leaving 5 bases between. Per germline, CDR1 SGHTA and CDR2 FQGNSA.

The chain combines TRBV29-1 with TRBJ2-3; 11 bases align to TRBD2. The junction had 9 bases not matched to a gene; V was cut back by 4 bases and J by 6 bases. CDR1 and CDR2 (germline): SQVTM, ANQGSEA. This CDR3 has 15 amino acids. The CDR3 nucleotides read TGCAGCGTTGCCGTTAGCGGGGGGGCAGAGGATACGCAGTATTTT. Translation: CSVAVSGGAEDTQYF.

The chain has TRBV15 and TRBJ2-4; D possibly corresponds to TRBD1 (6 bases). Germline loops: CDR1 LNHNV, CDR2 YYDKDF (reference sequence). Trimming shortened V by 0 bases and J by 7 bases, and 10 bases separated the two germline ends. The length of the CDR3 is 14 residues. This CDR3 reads CATSREGARNIQYF. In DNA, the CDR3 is TGTGCCACCAGCAGAGAGGGGGCTCGGAACATTCAGTACTTC.

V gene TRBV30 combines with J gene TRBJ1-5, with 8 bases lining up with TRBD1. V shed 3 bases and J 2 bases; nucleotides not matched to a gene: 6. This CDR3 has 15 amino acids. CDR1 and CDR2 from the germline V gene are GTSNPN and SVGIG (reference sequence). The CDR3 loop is CAWSFGQGGNQPQHF. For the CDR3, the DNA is TGTGCCTGGAGCTTCGGACAGGGCGGCAATCAGCCCCAGCATTTT.

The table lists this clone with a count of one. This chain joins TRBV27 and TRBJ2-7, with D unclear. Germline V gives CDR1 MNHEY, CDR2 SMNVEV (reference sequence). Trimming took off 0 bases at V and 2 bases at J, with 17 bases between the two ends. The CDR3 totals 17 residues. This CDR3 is CASSLSSSDPLPYEQYF. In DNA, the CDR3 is TGTGCCAGCAGTTTATCATCTTCAGACCCGCTCCCCTACGAGCAGTACTTC.

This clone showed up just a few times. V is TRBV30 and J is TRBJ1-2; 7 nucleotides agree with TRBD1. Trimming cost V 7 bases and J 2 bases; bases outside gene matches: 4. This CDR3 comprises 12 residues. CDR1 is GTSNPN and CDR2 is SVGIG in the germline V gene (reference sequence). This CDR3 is CASRQGNYGYTF. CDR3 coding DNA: TGTGCCTCAAGACAGGGAAACTATGGCTACACCTTC. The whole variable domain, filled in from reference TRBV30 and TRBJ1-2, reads SQTIHQWPATLVQPVGSPLSLECTVEGTSNPNLYWYRQAAGRGLQLLFYSVGIGQISSEVPQNLSASRPQDRQFILSSKKLLLSDSGFYLCASRQGNYGYTFGSGTRLTVV.

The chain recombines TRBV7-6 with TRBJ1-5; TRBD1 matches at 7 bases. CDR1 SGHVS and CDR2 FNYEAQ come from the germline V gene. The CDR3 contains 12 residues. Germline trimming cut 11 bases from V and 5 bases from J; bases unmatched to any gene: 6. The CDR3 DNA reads TGTGCCGTAGGGGGCCTCGATCAGCCCCAGCATTTT. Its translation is CAVGGLDQPQHF.

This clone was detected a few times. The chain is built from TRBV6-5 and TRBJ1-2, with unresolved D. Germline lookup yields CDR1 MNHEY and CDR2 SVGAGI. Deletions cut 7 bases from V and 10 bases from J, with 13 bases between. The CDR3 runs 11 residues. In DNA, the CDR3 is TGTGCCAGCATCAAAGGCCCCTACTACACCTTC. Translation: CASIKGPYYTF.

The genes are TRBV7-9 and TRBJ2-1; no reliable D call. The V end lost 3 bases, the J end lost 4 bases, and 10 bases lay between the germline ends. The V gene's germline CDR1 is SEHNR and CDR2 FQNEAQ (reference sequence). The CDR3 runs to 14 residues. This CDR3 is CASSFDFTYNEQFF. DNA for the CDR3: TGTGCCAGCAGCTTCGACTTTACTTACAATGAGCAGTTCTTC. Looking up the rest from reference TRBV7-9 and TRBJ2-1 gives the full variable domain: DTGVSQNPRHKITKRGQNVTFRCDPISEHNRLYWYRQTLGQGPEFLTYFQNEAQLEKSRLLSDRFSAERPKGSFSTLEIQRTEQGDSAMYLCASSFDFTYNEQFFGPGTRLTVL.

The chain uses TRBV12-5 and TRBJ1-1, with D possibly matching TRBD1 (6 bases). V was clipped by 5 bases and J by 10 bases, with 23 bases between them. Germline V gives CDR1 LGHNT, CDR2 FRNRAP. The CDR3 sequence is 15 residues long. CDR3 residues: CASGQSTGQTVVAFF. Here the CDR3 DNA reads TGTGCTAGTGGTCAATCCACGGGACAAACCGTTGTAGCTTTCTTT.

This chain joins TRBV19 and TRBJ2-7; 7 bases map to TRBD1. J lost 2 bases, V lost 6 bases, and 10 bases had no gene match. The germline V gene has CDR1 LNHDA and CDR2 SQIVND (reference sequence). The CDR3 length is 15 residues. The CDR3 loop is CASSTPGTATYEQYF. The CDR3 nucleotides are TGTGCCAGTAGCACCCCCGGGACAGCTACCTACGAGCAGTACTTC.

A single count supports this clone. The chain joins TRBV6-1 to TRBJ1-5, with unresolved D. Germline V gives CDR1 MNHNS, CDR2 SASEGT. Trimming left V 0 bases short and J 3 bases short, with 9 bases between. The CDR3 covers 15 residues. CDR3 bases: TGTGCCAGCAGTGAAGCCGGAGGGCCCAATCAGCCCCAGCATTTT. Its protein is CASSEAGGPNQPQHF.

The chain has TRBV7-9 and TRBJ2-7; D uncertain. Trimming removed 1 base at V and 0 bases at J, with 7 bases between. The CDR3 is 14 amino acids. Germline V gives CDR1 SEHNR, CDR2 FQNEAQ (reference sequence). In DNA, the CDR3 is TGTGCCAGCAGCTTAGAAGGTTACTCCTACGAGCAGTACTTC. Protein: CASSLEGYSYEQYF.

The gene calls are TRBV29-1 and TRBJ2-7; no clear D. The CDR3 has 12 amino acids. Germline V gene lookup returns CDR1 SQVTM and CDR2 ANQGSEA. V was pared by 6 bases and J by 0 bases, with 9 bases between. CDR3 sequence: CSVLLSSYEQYF. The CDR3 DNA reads TGCAGCGTACTTTTGAGCTCCTACGAGCAGTACTTC.

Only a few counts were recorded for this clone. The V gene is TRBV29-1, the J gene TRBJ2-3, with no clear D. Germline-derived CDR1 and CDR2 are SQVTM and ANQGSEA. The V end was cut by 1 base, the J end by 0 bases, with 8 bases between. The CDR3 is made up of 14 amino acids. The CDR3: CSVEVGWSTDTQYF. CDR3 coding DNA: TGCAGCGTTGAAGTTGGGTGGAGCACAGATACGCAGTATTTT.

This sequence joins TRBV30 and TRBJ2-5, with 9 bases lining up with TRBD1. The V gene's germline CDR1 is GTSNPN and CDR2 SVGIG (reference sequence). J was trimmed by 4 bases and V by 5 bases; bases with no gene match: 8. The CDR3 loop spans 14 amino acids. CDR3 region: CAWDPGQGIETQYF. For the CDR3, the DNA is TGTGCCTGGGATCCGGGACAGGGTATAGAGACCCAGTACTTC.

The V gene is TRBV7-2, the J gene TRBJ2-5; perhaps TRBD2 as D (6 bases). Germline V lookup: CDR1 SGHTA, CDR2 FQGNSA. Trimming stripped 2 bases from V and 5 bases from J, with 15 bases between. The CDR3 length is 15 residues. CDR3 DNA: TGTGCCAGCAGCTTAAGTGGAGGGGTCGCGGAGACCCAGTACTTC. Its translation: CASSLSGGVAETQYF.

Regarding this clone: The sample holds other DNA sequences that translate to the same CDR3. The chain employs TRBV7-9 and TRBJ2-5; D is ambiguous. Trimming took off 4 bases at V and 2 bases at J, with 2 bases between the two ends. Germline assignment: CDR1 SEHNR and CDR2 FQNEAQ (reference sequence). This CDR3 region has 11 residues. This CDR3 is CASSSQETQYF. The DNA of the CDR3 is TGTGCCAGCAGCTCGCAAGAGACCCAGTACTTC. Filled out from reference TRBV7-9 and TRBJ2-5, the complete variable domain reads DTGVSQNPRHKITKRGQNVTFRCDPISEHNRLYWYRQTLGQGPEFLTYFQNEAQLEKSRLLSDRFSAERPKGSFSTLEIQRTEQGDSAMYLCASSSQETQYFGPGTRLLVL.

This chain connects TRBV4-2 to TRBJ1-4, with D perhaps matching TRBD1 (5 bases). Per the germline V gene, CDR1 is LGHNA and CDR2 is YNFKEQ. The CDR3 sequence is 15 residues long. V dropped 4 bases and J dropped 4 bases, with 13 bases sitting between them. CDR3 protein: CASSPGGVYNEKLFF. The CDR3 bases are TGTGCCAGCAGCCCGGGGGGGGTCTATAATGAAAAACTGTTTTTT.

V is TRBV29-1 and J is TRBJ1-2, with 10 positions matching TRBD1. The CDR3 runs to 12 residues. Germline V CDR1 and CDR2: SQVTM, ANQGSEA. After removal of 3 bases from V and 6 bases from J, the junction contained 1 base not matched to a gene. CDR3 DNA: TGCAGCGTTGAGGACAGGGGGGATGGCTACACCTTC. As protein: CSVEDRGDGYTF.

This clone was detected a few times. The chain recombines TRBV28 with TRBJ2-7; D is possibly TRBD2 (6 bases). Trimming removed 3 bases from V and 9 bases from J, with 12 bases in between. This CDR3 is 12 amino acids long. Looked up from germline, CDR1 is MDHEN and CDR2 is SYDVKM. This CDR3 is CASSFGGVGQYF. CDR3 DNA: TGTGCCAGCAGTTTCGGGGGAGTGGGGCAGTACTTC.

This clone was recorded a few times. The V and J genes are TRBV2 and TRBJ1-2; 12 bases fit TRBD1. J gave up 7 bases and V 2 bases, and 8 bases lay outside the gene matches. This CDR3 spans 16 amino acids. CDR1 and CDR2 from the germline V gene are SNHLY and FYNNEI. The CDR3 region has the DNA TGTGCCAGCAGTGAAATCTCGGGACAGGGGGCAGGTGGCTACACCTTC. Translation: CASSEISGQGAGGYTF.

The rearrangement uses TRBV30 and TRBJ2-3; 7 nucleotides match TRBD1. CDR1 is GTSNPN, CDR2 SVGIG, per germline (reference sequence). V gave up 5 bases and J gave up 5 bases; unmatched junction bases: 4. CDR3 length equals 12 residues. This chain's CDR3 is CAWWAGGDTQYF. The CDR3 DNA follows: TGTGCCTGGTGGGCAGGGGGAGATACGCAGTATTTT.

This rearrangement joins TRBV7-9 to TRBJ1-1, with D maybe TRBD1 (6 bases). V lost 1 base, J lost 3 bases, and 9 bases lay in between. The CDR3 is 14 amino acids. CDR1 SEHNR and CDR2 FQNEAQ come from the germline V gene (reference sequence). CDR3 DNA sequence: TGTGCCAGCAGCTTAGTTTCAGGGGACACTGAAGCTTTCTTT. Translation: CASSLVSGDTEAFF. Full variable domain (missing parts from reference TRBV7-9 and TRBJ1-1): DTGVSQNPRHKITKRGQNVTFRCDPISEHNRLYWYRQTLGQGPEFLTYFQNEAQLEKSRLLSDRFSAERPKGSFSTLEIQRTEQGDSAMYLCASSLVSGDTEAFFGQGTRLTVV.

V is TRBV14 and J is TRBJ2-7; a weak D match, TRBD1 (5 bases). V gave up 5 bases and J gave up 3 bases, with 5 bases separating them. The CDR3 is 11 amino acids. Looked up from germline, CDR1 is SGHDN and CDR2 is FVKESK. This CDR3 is CASSDSYEQYF. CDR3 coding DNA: TGTGCCAGCAGCGACAGCTACGAGCAGTACTTC.